These 8 T cell receptor beta chains came from one sample sequenced in a study of patients and donors after allogeneic stem cell transplantation. TCRdb recomputed calls from the RT-PCR reads with MiXCR, one row per CDR3 protein. Altogether roughly 940,000 distinct CDR3 sequences are present, about a sixth being singletons, with the ten largest covering roughly 6%. The specimen was blood, either unsorted or a sorted T cell fraction (not recorded which). These receptors came from a human donor who was either an allogeneic HSCT recipient or a stem cell or donor lymphocyte infusion donor (not recorded which). It is not recorded whose cells these are; they may come from a transplant donor.

This rearrangement joins TRBV29-1 to TRBJ2-7; perhaps TRBD1 as D (5 bases). CDR3 size: 14 residues. V was trimmed by 0 bases and J by 0 bases, leaving 9 bases between them. Germline V gene lookup returns CDR1 SQVTM and CDR2 ANQGSEA. DNA of the CDR3: TGCAGCGTTGAAGATGAAAGGGGCTCCTACGAGCAGTACTTC. Translated, it gives CSVEDERGSYEQYF.

This clonotype was seen a few times. This chain connects TRBV27 to TRBJ1-3; D not resolved. Trimming removed 6 bases at V and 4 bases at J, with 19 bases between. Germline V gene sequence: CDR1 MNHEY, CDR2 SMNVEV (reference sequence). CDR3 size: 16 residues. The CDR3 DNA reads TGTGCCAGCAGCCCTTATCGGGGATTCCCCGGAAACACCATATATTTT. Amino acid sequence: CASSPYRGFPGNTIYF.

The rearrangement joins TRBV14 to TRBJ1-2, with a tentative D call TRBD1 (5 bases). The V end was cut by 0 bases, the J end by 7 bases, with 18 bases between. This CDR3 spans 16 amino acids. CDR1 and CDR2 from the germline V gene are SGHDN and FVKESK. CDR3 coding DNA: TGTGCCAGCAGCCAAGATGTGGCAGGGACGGTCGGTGGCTACACCTTC. Translation gives CASSQDVAGTVGGYTF.

This chain links TRBV6-1 with TRBJ1-5, with D uncertain. Looked up from germline, CDR1 is MNHNS and CDR2 is SASEGT. The CDR3 length is 12 residues. The germline V and J ends were trimmed by 7 bases and 3 bases, with 7 bases remaining between them. The DNA of the CDR3 is TGTGCCAGCAATATTAACAATCAGCCCCAGCATTTT. It translates to CASNINNQPQHF.

This chain joins TRBV10-3 and TRBJ2-7; 7 positions match TRBD1. V was pared by 5 bases and J by 4 bases, with 2 bases of the junction left unmatched. This CDR3 has 12 residues. Germline lookup yields CDR1 ENHRY and CDR2 SYGVKD. Here the CDR3 DNA reads TGTGCCATCAGTCGACAGGGATACGAGCAGTACTTC. Its protein product is CAISRQGYEQYF.

This clonotype was detected a few times. The rearrangement joins TRBV6-1 to TRBJ2-3; D gene uncertain. Between the trimmed V and J ends, which lost 8 bases and 5 bases, there was a span of 14 bases. The germline V gene encodes CDR1 MNHNS and CDR2 SASEGT. The CDR3 is 13 amino acids. CDR3 sequence: CASGRSAQDTQYF. CDR3 DNA sequence: TGTGCCAGCGGCCGCTCGGCACAAGATACGCAGTATTTT.

This clonotype has just a few counts. The gene calls are TRBV5-1 and TRBJ2-5, with D perhaps TRBD2 (6 bases). Trimming left V 1 base short and J 4 bases short, with 14 bases between. The CDR3 has 15 amino acids. Per germline, CDR1 SGHRS and CDR2 YFSETQ. CDR3 coding DNA: TGCGCCAGCAGCTTGATAGGAGCGGGTGGAGAGACCCAGTACTTC. The encoded protein is CASSLIGAGGETQYF.

The chain joins TRBV20-1 to TRBJ2-1, with D perhaps TRBD2 (5 bases). Germline assignment: CDR1 DFQATT and CDR2 SNEGSKA (reference sequence). The CDR3 covers 17 residues. V was pared by 0 bases and J by 1 base, with 16 bases between. CDR3 sequence reads: CSARDVGGRASYNEQFF. CDR3 in DNA: TGCAGTGCTAGAGATGTAGGAGGACGGGCGTCCTACAATGAGCAGTTCTTC.